Shown below are 26 T cell receptor beta chains from a single sample sequenced in a study of blood T cell repertoires in COVID-19. The table came from immunoSEQ multiplex PCR; TCRdb's copy has only in-frame clones and leaves some out. The sample shows about 260,000 clones, 87% of them seen only once. The sample was peripheral blood. These receptor sequences come from a woman in her forties or fifties with acute or convalescent COVID-19.

The gene calls are TRBV27 and TRBJ2-3; D may be TRBD1 (5 bases). V lost 5 bases and J lost 1, with 22 bases in between. The CDR3 is 18 residues long. CDR1 and CDR2 (germline): MNHEY, SMNVEV (reference sequence). This chain's CDR3 is CASSLRETVRGGTDTQYF. The CDR3 bases are TGTGCCAGCAGTCTACGAGAGACAGTACGTGGGGGCACAGATACGCAGTATTTT.

This chain joins TRBV18 and TRBJ2-5; 8 bases line up with TRBD2. CDR1 is KGHSH and CDR2 is LQKENI in the germline V gene. There are 16 residues in the CDR3. J was trimmed by 1 base and V by 6 bases; bases with no gene match: 10. The CDR3 DNA reads as TGTGCCAGCTCCCTGACTAGCGCAGGCTCCCAAGAGACCCAGTACTTC. Residues: CASSLTSAGSQETQYF.

In the case of this clone: The sample contains more than one DNA sequence encoding this CDR3. The gene calls are TRBV5-1 and TRBJ1-1; 7 positions match TRBD1. From germline, CDR1 is SGHRS and CDR2 YFSETQ. This CDR3 has 14 residues. J gave up 5 bases and V 0 bases, and 4 bases lay outside the gene matches. CDR3 bases: TGCGCCAGCAGCTTGGACAGGGGTGGAACTGAAGCTTTCTTT. Translation gives CASSLDRGGTEAFF.

The chain uses TRBV15 and TRBJ2-7; 7 nucleotides line up with TRBD1. V shed 8 bases, J shed 0 bases, and the junction held 7 bases outside the gene matches. From germline, CDR1 is LNHNV and CDR2 YYDKDF (reference sequence). This CDR3 contains 14 residues. CDR3 residues: CATRPGQNSYEQYF. Here the CDR3 DNA reads TGTGCCACCCGTCCGGGACAGAACTCCTACGAGCAGTACTTC.

This clone was counted between two and nine times. The V gene is TRBV12-3 or TRBV12-4, the J gene TRBJ2-1, with 9 bases that match TRBD2. This CDR3 comprises 12 residues. With 6 bases clipped from V and 6 bases from J, the junction kept 0 bases outside the gene matches. Here the CDR3 DNA reads TGTGCCAGCAGGACTAGCGGCAATGAGCAGTTCTTC. This codes for CASRTSGNEQFF.

The rearrangement joins TRBV10-3 to TRBJ2-5; D perhaps matches TRBD1 (6 bases). The CDR3 has 14 residues. Trimming removed 3 bases from V and 5 bases from J, with 13 bases in between. The germline gives CDR1 ENHRY, CDR2 SYGVKD. CDR3 DNA: TGTGCCATCAGTGAATACAGGGATGGGGAGACCCAGTACTTC. Residues: CAISEYRDGETQYF.

The rearrangement joins TRBV19 to TRBJ2-1; 11 bases are a match to TRBD2. The CDR3 is 15 amino acids. Germline V gives CDR1 LNHDA, CDR2 SQIVND (reference sequence). V dropped 3 bases and J dropped 6; count of bases not matched to a gene: 4. This CDR3 reads CASSIVAGGVNEQFF. The CDR3 nucleotides read TGTGCCAGTAGTATCGTAGCGGGAGGGGTCAATGAGCAGTTCTTC.

The rearrangement links TRBV7-9 to TRBJ2-1; 11 bases map to TRBD2. The V and J ends lost 3 bases and 5 bases, in that order; junction bases with no gene match: 9. The CDR3 sequence is 17 residues long. Germline values: CDR1 SEHNR, CDR2 FQNEAQ (reference sequence). The CDR3 nucleotides are TGTGCCAGCAGCTTTGGGTCGACTAGCGGGGCACACAATGAGCAGTTCTTC. Amino acid sequence: CASSFGSTSGAHNEQFF. Supplemented by reference TRBV7-9 and TRBJ2-1, the full variable domain reads DTGVSQNPRHKITKRGQNVTFRCDPISEHNRLYWYRQTLGQGPEFLTYFQNEAQLEKSRLLSDRFSAERPKGSFSTLEIQRTEQGDSAMYLCASSFGSTSGAHNEQFFGPGTRLTVL.

This rearrangement joins TRBV18 to TRBJ2-7, with 7 bases aligning to TRBD2. This CDR3 is 15 amino acids long. V trimming: 0 bases; J trimming: 7 bases; junction bases outside the gene matches: 9. Germline V lookup: CDR1 KGHSH, CDR2 LQKENI. The CDR3 is CASSPPGLSYGEQYF. CDR3 DNA sequence: TGTGCCAGCTCACCACCGGGACTATCCTATGGGGAGCAGTACTTC.

This clone was counted between two and nine times. The chain links TRBV27 to TRBJ2-2; 13 nucleotides align to TRBD2. Germline V lookup: CDR1 MNHEY, CDR2 SMNVEV (reference sequence). The CDR3 is made up of 17 amino acids. Germline trimming cut 4 bases from V and 1 base from J; bases unmatched to any gene: 3. The CDR3, as DNA: TGTGCCAGCAGTTATCGGACTAGCGGGAGGAACACCGGGGAGCTGTTTTTT. Amino acid sequence: CASSYRTSGRNTGELFF.

The CDR3 here is CASSSLAGGEQYF. The DNA of the CDR3 is TGTGCCAGCAGTTCACTAGCGGGAGGCGAGCAGTACTTC. V and J are TRBV6-4 and TRBJ2-7; 12 bases fit TRBD2. V shed 5 bases, J shed 6 bases, and the junction held 2 bases outside the gene matches. Germline CDR1 MRHNA, CDR2 SNTAGT. This CDR3 comprises 13 residues.

This chain uses TRBV12-3 or TRBV12-4 with TRBJ1-2; D gene unclear. The CDR3 totals 12 residues. Trimming took off 6 bases at V and 1 base at J, with 6 bases between the two ends. DNA for the CDR3: TGTGCCAGCAGCGAGGTTAACTATGGCTACACCTTC. Protein sequence: CASSEVNYGYTF.

The rearrangement uses TRBV23-1 and TRBJ2-5; 12 nucleotides align to TRBD1. Being an ORF, TRBV23-1 has a function that is uncertain. The CDR3 is 17 amino acids. V shed 3 bases, J shed 1 base, and the junction held 6 bases outside the gene matches. Here the CDR3 reads CASSQPPGQGAQETQYF. CDR3 in DNA: TGCGCCAGCAGTCAGCCGCCGGGACAGGGGGCCCAAGAGACCCAGTACTTC.

This clone was recorded once. This chain links TRBV28 with TRBJ2-7, with 7 positions matching TRBD1. This CDR3 has 14 residues. Germline CDR1 is MDHEN and CDR2 is SYDVKM. J gave up 6 bases and V 3 bases, and 8 bases lay outside the gene matches. CDR3 protein: CASSFLQGRIEQYF. CDR3 sequence (DNA): TGTGCCAGCAGTTTTTTACAGGGGCGCATCGAGCAGTACTTC.

The chain joins TRBV28 to TRBJ1-4; D is ambiguous. Germline V gene lookup returns CDR1 MDHEN and CDR2 SYDVKM. The CDR3 contains 15 residues. Trimming removed 5 bases at V and 0 bases at J, with 10 bases between. CDR3 sequence (DNA): TGTGCCAGCAGTCAATTGGAGACAACTAATGAAAAACTGTTTTTT. Translation: CASSQLETTNEKLFF.

The V call is TRBV11-1, the J call TRBJ1-2, with D possibly matching TRBD1 (5 bases). This CDR3 region has 15 residues. Germline V gene lookup returns CDR1 SGHAT and CDR2 FQDESV (reference sequence). V was pared by 1 base and J by 5 bases, with 14 bases between. In nucleotides, the CDR3 is TGTGCCAGCAGCTTAGACGGGACTTTTCCTTATGGCTACACCTTC. Translated, it gives CASSLDGTFPYGYTF.

This clone has a single count. The chain links TRBV7-3 to TRBJ2-2, with D perhaps matching TRBD2 (5 bases). Trimming took 2 bases from V and 5 from J, leaving 12 bases between them. Germline CDR1 is SGHTA and CDR2 is FQGTGA. This CDR3 comprises 15 residues. CDR3 protein: CASSLSGSGTGELFF. The DNA for the CDR3 is TGTGCCAGCAGCTTATCGGGCTCGGGGACCGGGGAGCTGTTTTTT.

The chain has TRBV19 and TRBJ1-4, with D unclear. Trimming stripped 6 bases from V and 5 bases from J, with 13 bases between. Germline values: CDR1 LNHDA, CDR2 SQIVND (reference sequence). The CDR3 loop spans 14 amino acids. In DNA, the CDR3 is TGTGCCAGTAGGATCTCTCACGGGAATGAAAAACTGTTTTTT. This encodes CASRISHGNEKLFF.

J is TRBJ1-2 and V is TRBV28; possibly TRBD1 for D (6 bases). There are 12 residues in the CDR3. With 8 bases removed from V and 4 bases from J, the gap between germline ends came to 11 bases. Germline V lookup: CDR1 MDHEN, CDR2 SYDVKM. CDR3 nucleotide sequence: TGTGCCAGCGAGGGACAACCCTATGGCTACACCTTC. Its protein is CASEGQPYGYTF.

CDR3 DNA sequence: TGTGCCATCAGTGTGACCCGGGGGGGGGATAATGAAAAACTGTTTTTT. It codes for CAISVTRGGDNEKLFF. The rearrangement links TRBV10-3 to TRBJ1-4; TRBD1 is a possible D gene (5 bases). Germline V gives CDR1 ENHRY, CDR2 SYGVKD. The CDR3 extends over 16 amino acids. Trimming shortened V by 4 bases and J by 4 bases, and 16 bases separated the two germline ends.

The J gene is TRBJ1-5, the V gene TRBV28, with 12 bases matching TRBD1. V shed 6 bases, J shed 5 bases, and the junction held 8 bases outside the gene matches. The germline CDR1 and CDR2 sequences are MDHEN and SYDVKM. The CDR3 is 16 residues long. CDR3 nucleotides: TGTGCCAGCAGAACTCCGGGACAGGGGGCTTATCAGCCCCAGCATTTT. Protein: CASRTPGQGAYQPQHF.

V and J are TRBV30 and TRBJ2-1; D is uncertain. This CDR3 comprises 9 residues. V lost 5 bases, J lost 10 bases, and 6 bases lay in between. Germline V gives CDR1 GTSNPN, CDR2 SVGIG (reference sequence). CDR3 in DNA: TGTGCCTGGGCCCGGGAGCAGTTCTTC. Protein product: CAWAREQFF.

DNA of the CDR3: TGTGCCAGCCGGTCCACTAGCGAGGATGAGCAGTTCTTC. It translates to CASRSTSEDEQFF. The genes are TRBV9 and TRBJ2-1, with 7 positions matching TRBD2. V lost 7 bases to trimming and J lost 8 bases; unmatched junction nucleotides: 9. This CDR3 has 13 amino acids. Germline loops: CDR1 SGDLS, CDR2 YYNGEE.

This chain connects TRBV9 to TRBJ1-6, with a tentative D call TRBD1 (5 bases). The CDR3 runs to 15 residues. V was cut by 4 bases and J by 6 bases, with 14 bases left in between. In germline, CDR1 is SGDLS, CDR2 YYNGEE. The chain's CDR3 is CASSLSSGLNSPLHF. CDR3 nucleotide sequence: TGTGCCAGCAGCCTATCTTCAGGGCTTAATTCACCCCTCCACTTT. The variable domain in full, completed from reference TRBV9 and TRBJ1-6, reads DSGVTQTPKHLITATGQRVTLRCSPRSGDLSVYWYQQSLDQGLQFLIQYYNGEERAKGNILERFSAQQFPDLHSELNLSSLELGDSALYFCASSLSSGLNSPLHFGNGTRLTVT.

The V gene is TRBV5-1, the J gene TRBJ2-5, with a weak D call TRBD1 (6 bases). Germline lookup yields CDR1 SGHRS and CDR2 YFSETQ. V gave up 4 bases and J gave up 2 bases, with 15 bases separating them. CDR3 length equals 15 residues. The CDR3 bases are TGCGCCAGCAGCGGAGGACAGACCGATCAAGAGACCCAGTACTTC. Translated, it gives CASSGGQTDQETQYF.

This CDR3 is CASSREGLAYANTGELFF. CDR3 coding DNA: TGTGCCAGCTCACGTGAGGGACTAGCGTACGCGAACACCGGGGAGCTGTTTTTT. The rearrangement links TRBV18 to TRBJ2-2, with 10 bases fitting TRBD2. The CDR3 is 18 residues long. V lost 4 bases, J lost 0 bases, and 8 bases stayed unmatched. Germline lookup yields CDR1 KGHSH and CDR2 LQKENI.